The 12 T cell receptor beta chains below were found in one sample sequenced in a study of CXCR3-negative and CXCR3-positive naive CD8 T cells. Study-level findings and limits: For CXCR3-positive naive cells, TRB CDR3s were more hydrophobic than those of CXCR3-negative naive cells.

cDNA libraries for TRB were generated by 5' RACE incorporating UMI labels. TCRdb processed the 5' RACE reads again and assigns one entry to each CDR3 protein, with no DNA. Recorded for this sample: 50,000 to 60,000 distinct CDR3 sequences. The antigens of these receptors remain unknown. The specimen sequenced was naive CXCR3+ CD8+ T cells from blood. Indicated subset: CD45RO-CCR7+CD27+CD95- naive CD8+ T cells expressing CXCR3 (TNR3+). The receptor source for this set is a human donor in good health. Some clones in this sample may be carry-over from other donors' samples.

The rearrangement uses TRBV7-6 and TRBJ2-1; the TCRdb call, TRBD2, lacks DNA for checking. CDR1 and CDR2 from the germline V gene are SGHVS and FNYEAQ. CDR3 length equals 17 residues. This CDR3 is CASSLGWRGSSYNEQFF.

The chain recombines TRBV20-1 with TRBJ2-7; absent DNA, TCRdb's TRBD1 call cannot be checked. The V gene's germline CDR1 is DFQATT and CDR2 SNEGSKA (reference sequence). CDR3 length: 15 amino acids. CDR3 loop: CSARDGGHSSYEQYF.

The chain couples TRBV10-3 to TRBJ2-7. CDR1 and CDR2 from the germline V gene are ENHRY and SYGVKD. CDR3 size: 13 residues. This chain's CDR3 is CAIGDGSSYEQYF.

V and J are TRBV11-3 and TRBJ1-1; the D call from TCRdb, TRBD1, cannot be confirmed without DNA. Germline CDR1 is SGHNT and CDR2 is YENEEA. The CDR3 covers 15 residues. This chain's CDR3 is CASSSTSMRPFEAFF.

The chain recombines TRBV7-9 with TRBJ2-1; the TRBD2 assignment by TCRdb is unverifiable without DNA. Germline lookup yields CDR1 SEHNR and CDR2 FQNEAQ (reference sequence). The CDR3 loop spans 12 amino acids. The CDR3 here is CASSPARIEQFF.

The chain has TRBV3-1 and TRBJ2-3. This CDR3 spans 14 amino acids. Germline CDR1 and CDR2: LGHDT and YNNKEL (reference sequence). CDR3 protein: CASSQYRSTDTQYF.

The chain recombines TRBV12-3 or TRBV12-4 with TRBJ2-1. The CDR3 has 15 amino acids. The CDR3 is CASSSSLLVAVEQFF.

This CDR3 reads CASSLSNGGIQNEQYF. V gene TRBV27 combines with J gene TRBJ2-7; lacking DNA, the TRBD1 call made by TCRdb goes unchecked. CDR3 length: 16 amino acids. Germline assignment: CDR1 MNHEY and CDR2 SMNVEV (reference sequence).

The chain carries TRBV27 and TRBJ1-6; TCRdb returns TRBD1, unconfirmable since there is no DNA. Germline values: CDR1 MNHEY, CDR2 SMNVEV (reference sequence). CDR3 length: 14 residues. The CDR3 sequence is CASAIGGIRSPLHF.

CDR3: CASSLPGTGLASSSGNTIYF. This chain links TRBV28 with TRBJ1-3; TCRdb picks TRBD1, but there is no DNA to check that call. CDR1 is MDHEN and CDR2 is SYDVKM in the germline V gene. The CDR3 sequence is 20 residues long. Looking up the rest from reference TRBV28 and TRBJ1-3 gives the full variable domain: DVKVTQSSRYLVKRTGEKVFLECVQDMDHENMFWYRQDPGLGLRLIYFSYDVKMKEKGDIPEGYSVSREKKERFSLILESASTNQTSMYLCASSLPGTGLASSSGNTIYFGEGSWLTVV.

The chain links TRBV7-9 to TRBJ2-1; without DNA, the TCRdb call of TRBD1 cannot be checked. Germline CDR1 SEHNR, CDR2 FQNEAQ (reference sequence). CDR3 length: 13 residues. CDR3 protein: CASSPGTPDEQFF.

The V call is TRBV12-3 or TRBV12-4, the J call TRBJ1-5; TCRdb proposes TRBD1, but this gene call is untestable without DNA. The CDR3 extends over 15 amino acids. CDR3 region: CASSSGPYSNQPQHF.